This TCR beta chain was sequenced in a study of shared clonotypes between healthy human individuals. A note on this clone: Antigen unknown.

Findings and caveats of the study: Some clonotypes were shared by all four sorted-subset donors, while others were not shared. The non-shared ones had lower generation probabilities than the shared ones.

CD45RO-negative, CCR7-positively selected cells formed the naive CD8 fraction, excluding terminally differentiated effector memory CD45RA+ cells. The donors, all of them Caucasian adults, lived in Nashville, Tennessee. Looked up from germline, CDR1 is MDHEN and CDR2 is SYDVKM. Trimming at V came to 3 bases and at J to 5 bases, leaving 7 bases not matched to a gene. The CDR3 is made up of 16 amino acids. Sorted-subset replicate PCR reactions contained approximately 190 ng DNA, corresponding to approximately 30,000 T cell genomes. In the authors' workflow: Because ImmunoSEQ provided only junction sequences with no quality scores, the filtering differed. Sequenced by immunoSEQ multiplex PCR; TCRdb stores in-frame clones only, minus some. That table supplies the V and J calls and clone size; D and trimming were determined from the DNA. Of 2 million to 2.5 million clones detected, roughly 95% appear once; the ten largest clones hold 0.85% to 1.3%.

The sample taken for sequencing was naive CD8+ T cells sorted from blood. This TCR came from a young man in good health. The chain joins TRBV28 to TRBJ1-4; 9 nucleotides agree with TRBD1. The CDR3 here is CASSFSYDRGNEKLFF. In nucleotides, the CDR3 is TGTGCCAGCAGTTTTTCGTACGACAGGGGGAATGAAAAACTGTTTTTT.